A selection of T cell receptor beta chains follows, all from one sample in a study of technical replicates of blood from several donors. The method was immunoSEQ multiplex PCR; TCRdb's version includes in-frame clones alone and lacks a portion of them. The sample includes approximately 29,000 clones, around nine tenths of them seen just once. Input material: PBMCs. Every receptor here comes from a human donor in good health. Some clones in this sample may be carry-over from other donors' samples. Both conserved end residues are part of each CDR3. Fields, in order: D gene, V gene, J gene, CDR3 protein, CDR3 DNA. A D gene is named only where the DNA matches it firmly.

.	TRBV27	TRBJ1-1	CASRPGYRNTEAFF	TGTGCCAGCAGACCAGGGTACAGGAACACTGAAGCTTTCTTT
TRBD2	TRBV9	TRBJ2-7	CASSAGGGLRYEQYF	TGTGCCAGCAGCGCCGGTGGGGGACTACGCTACGAGCAGTACTTC
.	TRBV6-4	TRBJ2-7	CASSVGPGDSYEQYF	TGTGCCAGCAGTGTCGGGCCGGGGGACTCCTACGAGCAGTACTTC
.	TRBV6-6	TRBJ2-3	CATKGSADTQYF	TGTGCCACCAAGGGTAGCGCCGATACGCAGTATTTT
TRBD1	TRBV5-1	TRBJ2-5	CASSLTGGSGETQYF	TGCGCCAGCAGCTTAACAGGGGGCAGTGGGGAGACCCAGTACTTC
TRBD2	TRBV9	TRBJ2-5	CASSVGTSGGAWETQYF	TGTGCCAGCAGCGTTGGGACTAGCGGGGGGGCCTGGGAGACCCAGTACTTC
TRBD1	TRBV6-1	TRBJ2-7	CASGQVYEQYF	TGTGCCAGCGGACAGGTGTACGAGCAGTACTTC
.	TRBV29-1	TRBJ1-6	CSASSGPANSPLHF	TGCAGTGCCTCGAGCGGACCGGCGAATTCACCCCTCCACTTT
TRBD1	TRBV4-1	TRBJ2-7	CASSHGQGWDEQYF	TGCGCCAGCAGCCACGGACAGGGATGGGACGAGCAGTACTTC
TRBD1	TRBV4-1	TRBJ1-5	CASSQARTGNQPQHF	TGCGCCAGCAGCCAAGCAAGGACAGGGAATCAGCCCCAGCATTTT
.	TRBV5-4	TRBJ2-5	CASSTLAQGQAQYF	TGTGCCAGCAGCACTCTCGCACAGGGCCAGGCCCAGTACTTC